Below are 3 T cell receptor beta chains sequenced from a single sample in a study of cytomegalovirus exposure and HLA in healthy donors (TCRdb year 2017). Library preparation employed the immunoSEQ multiplex PCR assay. For the multiplex PCR, a mixture combining 60 forward primers for TCR Vbeta segments and 13 reverse primers for TCR Jbeta segments was used. The immuneACCESS repertoire file appears here via TCRdb, limited to in-frame rearrangements. These files lack a portion of the clones; in checked studies, under half of the deficit traces to unresolved V genes, and the cause of the others is not known. Present in this sample are about 110,000 clones, approximately 70% of which were seen just once. About 0.8% of the sample is held by the ten biggest clonotypes. Sequenced: PBMCs. The receptor source for this set is a boy between 10 and 17 years old in good health and CMV-seronegative.

This clone turned up a few times. The chain uses TRBV2 and TRBJ1-1, with 7 bases aligning to TRBD1. V lost 6 bases, J lost 5 bases, and 6 bases stayed unmatched. The CDR3 covers 13 residues. CDR1 and CDR2 from the germline V gene are SNHLY and FYNNEI. This CDR3 is CASSEQGRTEAFF. The CDR3 bases are TGTGCCAGCAGCGAACAGGGGAGAACTGAAGCTTTCTTT.

This clone was seen more than once but under ten times. This chain links TRBV19 with TRBJ2-7; weak D call: TRBD2 (5 bases). With 6 bases removed from V and 5 bases from J, the gap between germline ends came to 20 bases. Germline V gives CDR1 LNHDA, CDR2 SQIVND (reference sequence). The CDR3 has 15 residues. The DNA of the CDR3 is TGTGCCAGTAGCTCCCTTGAGGGTCTGATCCACGAGCAGTACTTC. As protein: CASSSLEGLIHEQYF.

The chain is built from TRBV7-3 and TRBJ1-1, with D hard to call. The V end lost 5 bases, the J end lost 1 base, and 11 bases lay between the germline ends. Germline-derived CDR1 and CDR2 are SGHTA and FQGTGA. The CDR3 extends over 14 amino acids. This chain's CDR3 is CASSLGRANTEAFF. In DNA, the CDR3 is TGTGCCAGCAGCCTAGGGAGGGCGAACACTGAAGCTTTCTTT. The whole variable domain, filled in from reference TRBV7-3 and TRBJ1-1, reads GAGVSQTPSNKVTEKGKYVELRCDPISGHTALYWYRQSLGQGPEFLIYFQGTGAADDSGLPNDRFFAVRPEGSVSTLKIQRTERGDSAVYLCASSLGRANTEAFFGQGTRLTVV.